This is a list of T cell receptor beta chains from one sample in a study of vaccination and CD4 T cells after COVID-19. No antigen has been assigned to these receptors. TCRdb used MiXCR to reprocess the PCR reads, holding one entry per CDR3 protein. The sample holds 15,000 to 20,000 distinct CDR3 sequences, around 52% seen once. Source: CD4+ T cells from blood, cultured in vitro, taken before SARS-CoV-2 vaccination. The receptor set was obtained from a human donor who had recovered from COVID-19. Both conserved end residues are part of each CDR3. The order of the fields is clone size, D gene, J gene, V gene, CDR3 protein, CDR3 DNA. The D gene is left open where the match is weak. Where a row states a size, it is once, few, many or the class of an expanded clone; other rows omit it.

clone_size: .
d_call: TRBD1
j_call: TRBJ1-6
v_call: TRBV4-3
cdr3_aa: CASSQDRQGSSPLHF
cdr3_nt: TGCGCCAGCAGCCAAGATAGACAGGGGAGTTCACCCCTCCACTTT

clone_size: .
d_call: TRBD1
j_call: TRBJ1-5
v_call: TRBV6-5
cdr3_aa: CASSYSTGANQPQHF
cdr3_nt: TGTGCCAGCAGTTACTCGACAGGGGCCAATCAGCCCCAGCATTTT

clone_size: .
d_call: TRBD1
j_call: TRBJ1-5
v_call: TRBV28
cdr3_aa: CAGGGTVGSQPQHF
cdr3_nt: TGTGCCGGCGGGGGGACAGTTGGGTCTCAGCCCCAGCATTTT

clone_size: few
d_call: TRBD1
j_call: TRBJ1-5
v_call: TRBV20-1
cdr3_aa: CSASQPYRGDDQPQHF
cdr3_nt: TGCAGTGCTAGCCAACCTTACAGGGGAGACGATCAGCCCCAGCATTTT

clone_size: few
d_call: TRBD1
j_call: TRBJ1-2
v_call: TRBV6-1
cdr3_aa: CASSKGQGVGLYGYTF
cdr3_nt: TGTGCCAGCAGTAAGGGACAGGGGGTGGGCCTCTATGGCTACACCTTC

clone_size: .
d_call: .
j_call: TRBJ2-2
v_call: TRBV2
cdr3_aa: CASSEFNRENGGELFF
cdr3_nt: TGTGCCAGCAGTGAATTTAACAGGGAAAATGGCGGGGAGCTGTTTTTT

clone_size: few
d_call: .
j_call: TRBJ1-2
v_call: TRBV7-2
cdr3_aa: CASSLDRFRSYGYTF
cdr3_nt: TGTGCCAGCAGCTTAGATCGGTTCCGATCCTATGGCTACACCTTC

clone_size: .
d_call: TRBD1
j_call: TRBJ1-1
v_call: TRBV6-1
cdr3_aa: CASRPDRGHTEAFF
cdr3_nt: TGTGCCAGCAGACCCGACAGGGGGCACACTGAAGCTTTCTTT

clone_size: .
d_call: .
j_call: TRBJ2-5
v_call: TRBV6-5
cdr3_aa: CANSYARGTQYF
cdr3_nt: TGTGCCAACAGTTACGCTCGCGGGACCCAGTACTTC

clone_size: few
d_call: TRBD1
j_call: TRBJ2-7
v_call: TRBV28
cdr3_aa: CASLGTGESYEQYF
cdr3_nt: TGTGCCAGTCTCGGCACAGGGGAATCCTACGAGCAGTACTTC

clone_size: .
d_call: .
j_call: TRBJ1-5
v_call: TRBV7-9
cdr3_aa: CASSIREQPQHF
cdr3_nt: TGTGCCAGCAGCATACGCGAACAGCCCCAGCATTTT

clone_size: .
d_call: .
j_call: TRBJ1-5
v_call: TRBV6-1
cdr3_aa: CTSSESGGRGQPQHF
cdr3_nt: TGTACCAGCAGTGAAAGCGGGGGACGGGGACAGCCCCAGCATTTT

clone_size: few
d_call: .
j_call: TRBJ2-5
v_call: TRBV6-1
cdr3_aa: CASRNRDRDGTQYF
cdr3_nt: TGTGCCAGCAGAAACAGGGACCGCGATGGGACCCAGTACTTC

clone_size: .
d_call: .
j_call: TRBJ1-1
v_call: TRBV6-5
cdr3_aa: CASSSRASNTEAFF
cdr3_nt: TGTGCCAGCAGTTCGCGGGCCTCGAACACTGAAGCTTTCTTT

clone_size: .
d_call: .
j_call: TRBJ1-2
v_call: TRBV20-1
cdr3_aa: CSASVGANYGYTF
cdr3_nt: TGCAGTGCTAGTGTGGGGGCGAACTATGGCTACACCTTC

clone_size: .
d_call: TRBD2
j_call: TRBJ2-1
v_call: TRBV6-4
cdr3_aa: CASSDISGRAVWNEQFF
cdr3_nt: TGTGCCAGCAGTGACATTAGCGGGAGGGCCGTTTGGAATGAGCAGTTCTTC